This T cell receptor beta chain derives from a study of blood T cells in healthy people across ages. Study findings and constraints: There were more naive CD4+ cells and higher diversity in long-lived donors than in aged donors. A roughly linear fall in TCR beta diversity per million T cells was seen with increasing age.

It was with a sample-barcoded 5' primer and a J-beta primer mix that a second PCR of about 6 to 11 cycles was run. TCRdb passed the 5' RACE reads through MiXCR, listing each CDR3 protein once. The table includes about 1.4 million distinct CDR3 sequences, almost 60% detected once. Worth noting for this clonotype: What it binds is not known.

Sequencing was performed on blood. The clonotype comes from a man aged 18 to 35 in good health.

The CDR3 nucleotides read TGTGCCAGCACCCCCGTGACCGGGACAGGGAAGGGAGGCACTGAAGCTTTCTTT. Translation: CASTPVTGTGKGGTEAFF. The rearrangement joins TRBV6-1 to TRBJ1-1, with 9 bases matching TRBD1. This CDR3 comprises 18 residues. CDR1 is MNHNS and CDR2 is SASEGT in the germline V gene. The V segment lost 7 bases and the J segment 4 bases; nucleotides outside the gene matches: 19.